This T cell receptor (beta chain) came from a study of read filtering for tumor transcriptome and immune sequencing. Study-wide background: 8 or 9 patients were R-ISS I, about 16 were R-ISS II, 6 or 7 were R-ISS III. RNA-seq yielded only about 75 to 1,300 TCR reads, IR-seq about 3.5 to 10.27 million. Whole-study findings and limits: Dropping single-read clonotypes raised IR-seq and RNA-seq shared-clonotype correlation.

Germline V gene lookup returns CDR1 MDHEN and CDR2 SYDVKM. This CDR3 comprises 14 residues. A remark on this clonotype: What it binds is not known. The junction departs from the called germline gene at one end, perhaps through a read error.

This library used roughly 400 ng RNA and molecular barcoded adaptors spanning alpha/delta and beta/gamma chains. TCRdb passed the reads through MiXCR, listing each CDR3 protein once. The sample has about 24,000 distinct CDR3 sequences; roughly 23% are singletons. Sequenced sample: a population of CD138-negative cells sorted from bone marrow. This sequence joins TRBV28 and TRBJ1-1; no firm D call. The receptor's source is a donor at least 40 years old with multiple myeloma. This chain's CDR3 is CASGLWNRRVEALF. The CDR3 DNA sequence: TGTGCCAGCGGTCTATGGAATAGGAGGGTTGAAGCTCTCTTT.